This T cell receptor beta chain was retrieved from a study of early T cells in non-severe SARS-CoV-2 infection. From the 5' RACE reads, TCRdb called clonotypes with MiXCR, one entry per CDR3 protein. The sample contains more than 40,000 distinct CDR3 sequences, 4% of which appear only once. This clonotype has ten or more counts. The CDR3 spans 18 residues. The germline V gene encodes CDR1 MNHEY and CDR2 SVGAGI. J gave up 4 bases and V 1 base, and 5 bases lay outside the gene matches. The receptor was derived from an adult who was a healthcare worker with PCR-confirmed SARS-CoV-2 infection or an uninfected control (not recorded which). The sequenced sample was whole blood. The rearrangement uses TRBV6-5 and TRBJ2-1; the match to TRBD2 covers 15 bases. This CDR3 reads CASSYLEGLAGGYNEQFF. DNA for the CDR3: TGTGCCAGCAGTTACTTGGAGGGACTAGCGGGGGGTTACAATGAGCAGTTCTTC.